The sequence of this TCR beta chain was determined in a study of blood T cell repertoires in COVID-19. Libraries were prepared by immunoSEQ multiplex PCR; TCRdb keeps only in-frame clonotypes and omits some of them. The sample contains about 120,000 clones, over 70% of which appear only once. The germline V and J ends were trimmed by 7 bases and 7 bases, with 14 bases remaining between them. This CDR3 is 12 amino acids long. Germline CDR1 and CDR2: SQVTM and ANQGSEA. This sequence was found in a woman aged 45-60 years with acute or convalescent COVID-19. The sequenced sample was peripheral blood. J is TRBJ1-5 and V is TRBV29-1, with a possible D match to TRBD1 (5 bases). Here the CDR3 reads CSATTGDQPQHF. CDR3 DNA sequence: TGCAGCGCCACAACAGGAGACCAGCCCCAGCATTTT.